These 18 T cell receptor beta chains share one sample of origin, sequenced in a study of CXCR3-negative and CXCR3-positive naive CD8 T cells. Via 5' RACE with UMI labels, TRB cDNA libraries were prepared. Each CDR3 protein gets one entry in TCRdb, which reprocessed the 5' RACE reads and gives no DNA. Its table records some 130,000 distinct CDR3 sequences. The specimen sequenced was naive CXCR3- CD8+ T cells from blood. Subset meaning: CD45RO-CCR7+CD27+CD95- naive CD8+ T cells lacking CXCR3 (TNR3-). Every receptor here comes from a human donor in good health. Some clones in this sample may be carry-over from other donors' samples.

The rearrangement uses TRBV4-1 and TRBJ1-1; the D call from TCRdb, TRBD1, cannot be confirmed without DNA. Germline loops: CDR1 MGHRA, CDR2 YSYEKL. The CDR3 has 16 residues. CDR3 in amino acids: CASSQAGPGIVAEAFF.

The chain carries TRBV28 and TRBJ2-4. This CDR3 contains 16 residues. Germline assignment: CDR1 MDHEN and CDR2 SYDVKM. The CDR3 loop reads CASSLSNGVRENIQYF. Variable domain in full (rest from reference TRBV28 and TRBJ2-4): DVKVTQSSRYLVKRTGEKVFLECVQDMDHENMFWYRQDPGLGLRLIYFSYDVKMKEKGDIPEGYSVSREKKERFSLILESASTNQTSMYLCASSLSNGVRENIQYFGAGTRLSVL.

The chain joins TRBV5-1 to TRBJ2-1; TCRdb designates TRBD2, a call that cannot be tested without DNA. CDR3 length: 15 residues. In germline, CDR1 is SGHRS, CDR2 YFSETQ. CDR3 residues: CASSFIAGAYNEQFF.

CDR3 region: CASSHLGNEQFF. The chain combines TRBV4-1 with TRBJ2-1. CDR1 MGHRA and CDR2 YSYEKL come from the germline V gene. This CDR3 is 12 amino acids long.

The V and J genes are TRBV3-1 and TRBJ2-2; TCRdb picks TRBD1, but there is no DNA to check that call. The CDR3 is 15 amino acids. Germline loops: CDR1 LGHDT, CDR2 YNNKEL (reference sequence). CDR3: CASSPTRAITGELFF.

CDR3: CASSQMILAGGNEKFF. The J gene is TRBJ2-1, the V gene TRBV4-1; TCRdb names TRBD2, which stays unverified in the absence of DNA. CDR1 and CDR2 (germline): MGHRA, YSYEKL. The length of the CDR3 is 16 residues.

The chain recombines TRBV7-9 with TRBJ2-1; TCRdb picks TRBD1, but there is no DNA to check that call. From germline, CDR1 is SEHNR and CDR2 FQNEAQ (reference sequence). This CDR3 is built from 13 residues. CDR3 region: CASSPGVEDEQFF.

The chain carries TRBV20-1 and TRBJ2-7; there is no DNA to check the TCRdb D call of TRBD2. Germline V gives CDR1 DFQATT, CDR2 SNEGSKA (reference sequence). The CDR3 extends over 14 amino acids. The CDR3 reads CSARLAGWSYEQYF.

The chain's CDR3 is CASSQDGLVSGANVLTF. This sequence joins TRBV14 and TRBJ2-6. Germline lookup yields CDR1 SGHDN and CDR2 FVKESK. The CDR3 runs to 17 residues. The full variable domain, rest sourced from reference TRBV14 and TRBJ2-6, is EAGVTQFPSHSVIEKGQTVTLRCDPISGHDNLYWYRRVMGKEIKFLLHFVKESKQDESGMPNNRFLAERTGGTYSTLKVQPAELEDSGVYFCASSQDGLVSGANVLTFGAGSRLTVL.

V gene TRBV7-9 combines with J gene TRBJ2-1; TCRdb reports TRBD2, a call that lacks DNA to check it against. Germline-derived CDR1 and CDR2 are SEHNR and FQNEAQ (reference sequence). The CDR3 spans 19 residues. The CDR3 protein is CASSLSSGLHLSSYNEQFF.

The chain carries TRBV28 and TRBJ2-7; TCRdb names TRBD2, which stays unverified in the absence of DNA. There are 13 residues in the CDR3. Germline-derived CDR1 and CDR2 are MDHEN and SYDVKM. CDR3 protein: CASGLSAAYEQYF.

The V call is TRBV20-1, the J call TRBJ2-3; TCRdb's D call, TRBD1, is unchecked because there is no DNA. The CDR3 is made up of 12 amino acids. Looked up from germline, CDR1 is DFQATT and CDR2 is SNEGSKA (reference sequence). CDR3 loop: CSRGDRTDTQYF.

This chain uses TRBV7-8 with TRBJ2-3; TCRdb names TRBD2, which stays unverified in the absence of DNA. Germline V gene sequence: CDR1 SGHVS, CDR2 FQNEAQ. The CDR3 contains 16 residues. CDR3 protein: CASSSLAGGRADTQYF.

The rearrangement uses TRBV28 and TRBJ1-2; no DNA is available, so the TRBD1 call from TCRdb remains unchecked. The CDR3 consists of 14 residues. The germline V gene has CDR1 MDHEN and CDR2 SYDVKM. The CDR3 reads CASTPGQGSSGYTF.

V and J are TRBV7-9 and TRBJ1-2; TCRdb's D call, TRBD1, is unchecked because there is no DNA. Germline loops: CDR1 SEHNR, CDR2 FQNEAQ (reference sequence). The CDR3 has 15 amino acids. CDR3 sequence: CASKPGAPDPYGYTF.

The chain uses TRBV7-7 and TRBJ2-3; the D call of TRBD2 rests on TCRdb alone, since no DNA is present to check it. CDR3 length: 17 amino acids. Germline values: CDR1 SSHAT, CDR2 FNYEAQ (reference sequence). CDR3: CASSPIAGGLSADTQYF.

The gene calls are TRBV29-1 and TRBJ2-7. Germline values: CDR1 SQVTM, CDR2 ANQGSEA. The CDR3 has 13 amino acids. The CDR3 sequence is CSVEIAVSYEQYF.

The CDR3 loop reads CASSWGTRRLYTGELFF. This sequence joins TRBV28 and TRBJ2-2; TCRdb names TRBD2, which stays unverified in the absence of DNA. This CDR3 region has 17 residues. The germline gives CDR1 MDHEN, CDR2 SYDVKM.